This TCR beta chain was found in a study of cytomegalovirus exposure and HLA in healthy donors. Study conclusions and caveats: CMV serostatus was the only recorded immune exposure for donors. Reportedly, a later analysis found an Asian-associated ancestry cluster had fewer N-insertions than the approximately 700-donor mean.

As to this clone: The antigen is unknown.

The PCR had 60 Vbeta and 13 Jbeta primers. The protocol was immunoSEQ multiplex PCR, while the TCRdb copy is restricted to in-frame clones and leaves out a portion. The sample consists of nearly 300,000 clones, 86% of them appearing once. There are 15 residues in the CDR3. Germline V gene sequence: CDR1 KGHSH, CDR2 LQKENI. The V and J ends lost 3 bases and 2 bases respectively, with 13 bases between them. Sequencing was performed on PBMCs. The source is a man between 35 and 55 years old in good health and CMV-seropositive. The chain joins TRBV18 to TRBJ2-5; maybe TRBD1 (5 bases). This chain's CDR3 is CASSPDGARQETQYF. The CDR3 DNA reads as TGTGCCAGCTCACCCGATGGGGCTCGGCAAGAGACCCAGTACTTC.